Below are 21 T cell receptor beta chains sequenced from a single sample in a study of T cells in localized non-small cell lung cancer (dated by TCRdb to 2020 to 2021). Preparation of the library involved the immunoSEQ multiplex PCR assay. TCRdb mirrors the immuneACCESS table, restricted to in-frame sequences. Some clones are absent from its copies; in checked studies, under half trace to an unresolved V gene, and the reason for the others is unknown. The sample includes roughly 20,000 clones, with 65% to 85% observed a single time. The top ten hold 2.4% of the sample. Sequences were derived from peripheral blood, sampled before any cancer treatment. The receptors originated from a man between 35 and 75 years old with stage I lung adenocarcinoma.

This clone showed up just once. The chain joins TRBV9 to TRBJ2-1; tentatively, D is TRBD2 (6 bases). Germline V gives CDR1 SGDLS, CDR2 YYNGEE. This CDR3 comprises 16 residues. With 0 bases removed from V and 0 bases from J, the gap between germline ends came to 10 bases. CDR3 amino acids: CASSVAGDPSYNEQFF. The CDR3 nucleotides read TGTGCCAGCAGCGTAGCGGGGGACCCCTCCTACAATGAGCAGTTCTTC.

V gene TRBV27 combines with J gene TRBJ2-1, with no clear D. Looked up from germline, CDR1 is MNHEY and CDR2 is SMNVEV (reference sequence). V lost 0 bases and J lost 5, with 14 bases in between. This CDR3 is built from 16 residues. This CDR3 is CASSLSWPGSNNEQFF. CDR3 bases: TGTGCCAGCAGTTTATCGTGGCCAGGAAGTAACAATGAGCAGTTCTTC.

The chain couples TRBV9 to TRBJ1-1; D is undetermined. This CDR3 has 14 amino acids. Germline values: CDR1 SGDLS, CDR2 YYNGEE. The V and J ends lost 2 bases and 3 bases respectively, with 11 bases between them. CDR3 DNA sequence: TGTGCCAGCAGCGTGCCTCCCGGGGACACTGAAGCTTTCTTT. As protein: CASSVPPGDTEAFF.

V and J are TRBV7-9 and TRBJ2-7; 7 nucleotides line up with TRBD1. The germline CDR1 and CDR2 sequences are SEHNR and FQNEAQ (reference sequence). J lost 1 base, V lost 7 bases, and 7 bases had no gene match. The CDR3 covers 14 residues. The CDR3 protein is CASNPQGDSYEQYF. In DNA, the CDR3 is TGTGCCAGCAACCCCCAGGGGGATTCCTACGAGCAGTACTTC.

The V gene is TRBV4-1, the J gene TRBJ2-2, with D possibly TRBD1 on 6 matching bases. The V and J ends lost 0 bases and 6 bases respectively, with 17 bases between them. Germline loops: CDR1 MGHRA, CDR2 YSYEKL. The CDR3 consists of 17 residues. The CDR3 DNA sequence: TGCGCCAGCAGCCAAGATTCCCCGGGGACAACGGCCGGGGAGCTGTTTTTT. Its protein is CASSQDSPGTTAGELFF.

V and J are TRBV29-1 and TRBJ1-2; D is undetermined. The CDR3 is 9 residues long. Trimming removed 3 bases from V and 7 bases from J, with 3 bases in between. Germline lookup yields CDR1 SQVTM and CDR2 ANQGSEA. The CDR3 here is CSVDPGYTF. CDR3 bases: TGCAGCGTTGACCCTGGCTACACCTTC.

The chain joins TRBV7-2 to TRBJ1-4; the D is unclear. Germline CDR1 and CDR2: SGHTA and FQGNSA. The CDR3 sequence is 18 residues long. Trimming shortened V by 3 bases and J by 0 bases, and 17 bases separated the two germline ends. CDR3 region: CASSFGRVSLATNEKLFF. The DNA of the CDR3 is TGTGCCAGCAGCTTCGGACGGGTCAGCTTAGCAACTAATGAAAAACTGTTTTTT.

This clone came up a few times. The chain carries TRBV5-1 and TRBJ2-2, with unresolved D. The germline V gene encodes CDR1 SGHRS and CDR2 YFSETQ. V was clipped by 0 bases and J by 2 bases, with 5 bases between them. The CDR3 extends over 14 amino acids. The CDR3 DNA sequence: TGCGCCAGCAGCTTGGGGACCAACACCGGGGAGCTGTTTTTT. Its protein is CASSLGTNTGELFF.

This clone was seen a single time. The rearrangement joins TRBV7-3 to TRBJ1-2, with 9 positions matching TRBD1. The CDR3 is made up of 13 amino acids. With V trimmed by 3 bases and J by 4 bases, 0 bases remained unmatched. Germline V lookup: CDR1 SGHTA, CDR2 FQGTGA. CDR3 sequence reads: CASSLTGGYGYTF. The CDR3 DNA reads TGTGCCAGCAGCTTGACAGGGGGCTATGGCTACACCTTC.

This chain joins TRBV28 and TRBJ2-3; 12 bases align to TRBD2. V shed 5 bases, J shed 3 bases, and the junction held 9 bases outside the gene matches. This CDR3 region has 17 residues. Looked up from germline, CDR1 is MDHEN and CDR2 is SYDVKM. CDR3 in DNA: TGTGCCAGCAGTCCAGCTAGCGGGGGGGCCTGGACAGATACGCAGTATTTT. Encoded protein: CASSPASGGAWTDTQYF.

This clone was seen only a few times. CDR3 nucleotides: TGTGCCAGCAGCGGGGACACTGACAATCAGCCCCAGCATTTT. It encodes CASSGDTDNQPQHF. The chain couples TRBV6-1 to TRBJ1-5, with D possibly TRBD1 on 6 matching bases. Germline V gene sequence: CDR1 MNHNS, CDR2 SASEGT. The CDR3 loop spans 14 amino acids. The germline V and J ends were trimmed by 6 bases and 3 bases, with 12 bases remaining between them.

The chain couples TRBV5-6 to TRBJ2-1; TRBD2 might be the D (6 bases). Per germline, CDR1 SGHDT and CDR2 YYEEEE. The CDR3 is made up of 15 amino acids. The V and J ends lost 6 bases and 0 bases respectively, with 13 bases between them. The CDR3 reads CASNEAGSSYNEQFF. In nucleotides, the CDR3 is TGTGCCAGCAATGAAGCGGGCAGCTCCTACAATGAGCAGTTCTTC.

A single count supports this clone. The chain has TRBV9 and TRBJ2-1; a weak D match, TRBD2 (6 bases). V was pared by 4 bases and J by 0 bases, with 14 bases between. The germline V gene encodes CDR1 SGDLS and CDR2 YYNGEE. The CDR3 contains 16 residues. CDR3 in amino acids: CASSPVRESSYNEQFF. As DNA, the CDR3 is TGTGCCAGCAGCCCGGTCCGGGAGAGCTCCTACAATGAGCAGTTCTTC.

This chain uses TRBV7-9 with TRBJ2-7, with a possible D match to TRBD1 (6 bases). The germline CDR1 and CDR2 sequences are SEHNR and FQNEAQ (reference sequence). This CDR3 has 13 amino acids. V lost 2 bases to trimming and J lost 6 bases, with 11 bases between them. The DNA for the CDR3 is TGTGCCAGCAGCTTAATAAACAGGGTCGAGCAGTACTTC. Translation gives CASSLINRVEQYF.

The CDR3 region has the DNA TGTGCCAGCAGCTTAGAAGTGTTGGGGGAGATTGGCACAGATACGCAGTATTTT. Its translation: CASSLEVLGEIGTDTQYF. V gene TRBV11-2 combines with J gene TRBJ2-3; the D gene could be TRBD1 or TRBD2 (5 bases each). V lost 0 bases to trimming and J lost 1 base, with 17 bases between them. CDR1 SGHAT and CDR2 FQNNGV come from the germline V gene. The CDR3 sequence is 18 residues long.

The chain links TRBV6-1 to TRBJ1-2, with 10 bases that match TRBD1. V was clipped by 4 bases and J by 4 bases; unmatched bases: 9. This CDR3 spans 16 amino acids. The germline V gene has CDR1 MNHNS and CDR2 SASEGT. CDR3 residues: CASSAAWTGGGYGYTF. CDR3 nucleotide sequence: TGTGCCAGCAGTGCTGCGTGGACAGGGGGGGGCTATGGCTACACCTTC.

The chain recombines TRBV7-2 with TRBJ2-1; TRBD2 matches 8 bases. J gave up 8 bases and V 6 bases, and 6 bases lay outside the gene matches. Germline V gene lookup returns CDR1 SGHTA and CDR2 FQGNSA. This CDR3 is built from 13 residues. CDR3 DNA: TGTGCCAGCAGGTCTGTCGGGAGGGATGAGCAGTTCTTC. Its translation is CASRSVGRDEQFF.

This chain joins TRBV15 and TRBJ1-1; weak D call: TRBD1 (6 bases). The CDR3 is made up of 17 amino acids. Germline CDR1 and CDR2: LNHNV and YYDKDF (reference sequence). V was shortened by 1 base and J by 1 base, with 16 bases between the two germline ends. Here the CDR3 DNA reads TGTGCCACCAGCAGAGCTCGGTGGGACACGAGGAACACTGAAGCTTTCTTT. Translation gives CATSRARWDTRNTEAFF.

The chain has TRBV5-5 and TRBJ2-3; no firm D call. V lost 4 bases to trimming and J lost 2 bases, with 8 bases between them. The CDR3 is 13 amino acids. Looked up from germline, CDR1 is SGHKS and CDR2 is YYEKEE (reference sequence). The CDR3 loop is CASSRQNTDTQYF. CDR3 sequence (DNA): TGTGCCAGCAGCCGACAAAACACAGATACGCAGTATTTT.

The chain recombines TRBV27 with TRBJ1-3; D is unclear. This CDR3 comprises 16 residues. Germline CDR1 and CDR2: MNHEY and SMNVEV (reference sequence). Trimming removed 6 bases from V and 0 bases from J, with 15 bases in between. In nucleotides, the CDR3 is TGTGCCAGCAGGATGGCGGCAGGCCCCTCTGGAAACACCATATATTTT. As protein: CASRMAAGPSGNTIYF.

The CDR3 reads CASSYDSGNTIYF. CDR3 DNA sequence: TGTGCCAGCAGTTACGACTCTGGAAACACCATATATTTT. V gene TRBV6-5 combines with J gene TRBJ1-3; no reliable D call. The V end lost 2 bases, the J end lost 0 bases, and 2 bases lay between the germline ends. The CDR3 runs to 13 residues. Germline lookup yields CDR1 MNHEY and CDR2 SVGAGI.